Listed here are 26 T cell receptor beta chains from one sample, sequenced in a study of cytomegalovirus exposure and HLA in healthy donors. With 60 Vbeta and 13 Jbeta primers, the PCR was carried out. The table came from immunoSEQ multiplex PCR; TCRdb's copy has only in-frame clones and leaves some out. The table includes 120,000 or so clones, 55% to 75% detected once. Sequencing was done on a sample of PBMCs. The receptors shown here come from a man aged 25 to 40 in good health and CMV-seronegative.

V gene TRBV6-6 combines with J gene TRBJ2-5; tentative D call: TRBD1 (8 bases). The CDR3 covers 15 residues. Per the germline V gene, CDR1 is MNHNY and CDR2 is SVGAGI (reference sequence). The CDR3 loop is CATTQGGAREETQYF. CDR3 in DNA: TGTGCTACGACACAGGGGGGGGCACGCGAAGAGACCCAGTACTTC.

The V and J genes are TRBV28 and TRBJ2-1; D is perhaps TRBD1 (6 bases). V was clipped by 5 bases and J by 7 bases, with 15 bases between them. CDR3 length equals 14 residues. Looked up from germline, CDR1 is MDHEN and CDR2 is SYDVKM. This chain's CDR3 is CASSLGTITNEQFF. Here the CDR3 DNA reads TGTGCCAGCAGTCTGGGGACAATCACTAATGAGCAGTTCTTC. The full variable domain, completed using reference TRBV28 and TRBJ2-1, is DVKVTQSSRYLVKRTGEKVFLECVQDMDHENMFWYRQDPGLGLRLIYFSYDVKMKEKGDIPEGYSVSREKKERFSLILESASTNQTSMYLCASSLGTITNEQFFGPGTRLTVL.

V usage is TRBV10-3 and J usage is TRBJ1-1, with D unresolved. There are 13 residues in the CDR3. The ends were cut back, 4 bases at V and 1 base at J, with 7 bases in the middle. Per germline, CDR1 ENHRY and CDR2 SYGVKD. In nucleotides, the CDR3 is TGTGCCATCAGTGTGGCGGAGAACACTGAAGCTTTCTTT. As protein: CAISVAENTEAFF.

V gene TRBV27 combines with J gene TRBJ1-5; no definite D call. Trimming took 2 bases from V and 0 from J, leaving 8 bases between them. CDR3 length: 15 residues. Germline CDR1 and CDR2: MNHEY and SMNVEV (reference sequence). The CDR3 DNA reads as TGTGCCAGCAGTTTAGTGGCGGATAGCAATCAGCCCCAGCATTTT. Translation: CASSLVADSNQPQHF.

This sequence joins TRBV7-9 and TRBJ2-4; TRBD2 agrees at 9 bases. Germline CDR1 and CDR2: SEHNR and FQNEAQ (reference sequence). V dropped 5 bases and J dropped 7; count of bases not matched to a gene: 9. The CDR3 runs to 15 residues. This chain's CDR3 is CASSPRRGGENIQYF. In DNA form, the CDR3 reads TGTGCCAGCAGCCCCCGGCGGGGGGGGGAGAACATTCAGTACTTC.

This clone was seen just once. The chain uses TRBV19 and TRBJ1-2, with 7 nucleotides matching TRBD1. The CDR3 is made up of 14 amino acids. Per the germline V gene, CDR1 is LNHDA and CDR2 is SQIVND (reference sequence). The V segment lost 5 bases and the J segment 4 bases; nucleotides outside the gene matches: 7. CDR3 protein: CASSHRGQSYGYTF. The CDR3 DNA sequence: TGTGCCAGTAGTCACAGGGGCCAGAGCTATGGCTACACCTTC.

The chain has TRBV28 and TRBJ1-5; tentatively, D is TRBD1 (6 bases). V was cut by 4 bases and J by 7 bases, with 20 bases left in between. The CDR3 consists of 16 residues. The germline gives CDR1 MDHEN, CDR2 SYDVKM. CDR3 nucleotide sequence: TGTGCCAGCAGTTCTCTCCAGGGGCGTCTCTGGCAGCCCCAGCATTTT. Translated: CASSSLQGRLWQPQHF. Based on the CDR3 plus reference TRBV28 and TRBJ1-5, the full variable domain is DVKVTQSSRYLVKRTGEKVFLECVQDMDHENMFWYRQDPGLGLRLIYFSYDVKMKEKGDIPEGYSVSREKKERFSLILESASTNQTSMYLCASSSLQGRLWQPQHFGDGTRLSIL.

The chain carries TRBV19 and TRBJ1-3; no clear D. The germline V gene encodes CDR1 LNHDA and CDR2 SQIVND (reference sequence). V lost 10 bases, J lost 3 bases, and 13 bases lay in between. This CDR3 contains 13 residues. The CDR3 loop is CATTEVNGNTIYF. Here the CDR3 DNA reads TGTGCCACCACCGAGGTTAATGGAAACACCATATATTTT. Filled out from reference TRBV19 and TRBJ1-3, the complete variable domain reads DGGITQSPKYLFRKEGQNVTLSCEQNLNHDAMYWYRQDPGQGLRLIYYSQIVNDFQKGDIAEGYSVSREKKESFPLTVTSAQKNPTAFYLCATTEVNGNTIYFGEGSWLTVV.

This chain joins TRBV9 and TRBJ1-2; 7 nucleotides align to TRBD1. Germline V lookup: CDR1 SGDLS, CDR2 YYNGEE. Trimming at V came to 0 bases and at J to 1 base, leaving 3 bases not matched to a gene. The CDR3 length is 15 residues. This CDR3 reads CASSVGDSLNYGYTF. CDR3 nucleotides: TGTGCCAGCAGCGTAGGGGACAGCCTTAACTATGGCTACACCTTC.

The V call is TRBV10-3, the J call TRBJ1-6; TRBD1 matches at 7 bases. The CDR3 extends over 15 amino acids. V lost 2 bases, J lost 7 bases, and 5 bases stayed unmatched. The germline CDR1 and CDR2 sequences are ENHRY and SYGVKD. DNA of the CDR3: TGTGCCATCAGTGAGCCAGGGGGGTTAAATTCACCCCTCCACTTT. Translating gives CAISEPGGLNSPLHF.

This chain joins TRBV11-3 and TRBJ2-5; TRBD1 aligns across 8 bases. The assigned J gene may be wrong: the sequence end matches TRBJ2-7 better. CDR1 SGHNT and CDR2 YENEEA come from the germline V gene. The CDR3 loop spans 14 amino acids. The CDR3 DNA reads TGTGCCAGCAGCTGGACAGGGAGCTCCTACGAGCAGTACTTC. It encodes CASSWTGSSYEQYF.

This chain connects TRBV11-2 to TRBJ1-6, with 12 bases lining up with TRBD1. Germline assignment: CDR1 SGHAT and CDR2 FQNNGV. Trimming at V came to 2 bases and at J to 9 bases, leaving 5 bases not matched to a gene. The CDR3 length is 16 residues. DNA of the CDR3: TGTGCCAGCAGCTTACTCCGGGACAGGGGGCTTTCACCCCTCCACTTT. It translates to CASSLLRDRGLSPLHF.

The V gene is TRBV5-1, the J gene TRBJ2-5; D is unresolved. Germline values: CDR1 SGHRS, CDR2 YFSETQ. CDR3 length: 15 residues. V lost 2 bases, J lost 4 bases, and 15 bases lay in between. This CDR3 is CASSLSSGSLETQYF. The CDR3 bases are TGCGCCAGCAGCTTATCCTCGGGTTCGCTAGAGACCCAGTACTTC.

In its sample, this clone was seen a few times. This chain links TRBV5-1 with TRBJ2-5, with 10 bases that match TRBD2. This CDR3 has 16 residues. The junction had 6 bases not matched to a gene; V was cut back by 3 bases and J by 1 base. Germline V gene lookup returns CDR1 SGHRS and CDR2 YFSETQ. CDR3 in DNA: TGCGCCAGCAGCTCAGGACTAGCGGCGTTCCAAGAGACCCAGTACTTC. Its protein product is CASSSGLAAFQETQYF.

The chain joins TRBV13 to TRBJ2-1; 10 bases are a match to TRBD2. CDR3 length: 17 residues. Germline assignment: CDR1 PRHDT and CDR2 FYEKMQ (reference sequence). V lost 1 base and J lost 4; bases outside the gene matches: 7. This chain's CDR3 is CASSLEPSGGAYNEQFF. DNA of the CDR3: TGTGCCAGCAGCTTAGAGCCAAGCGGGGGGGCGTACAATGAGCAGTTCTTC.

Comments on this clone: A junction boundary mismatches the germline segment, possibly from a read error. This sample also contains other DNA sequences that code for the same CDR3. This chain links TRBV7-9 with TRBJ1-5; D not certain. From germline, CDR1 is SEHNR and CDR2 FQNEAQ (reference sequence). The CDR3 extends over 12 amino acids. CDR3 amino acids: CASSSGDQPQHF. Here the CDR3 DNA reads TGTGCCAGCAGCTCCGGGGATCAACCCCAGCATTTT. Filled out from reference TRBV7-9 and TRBJ1-5, the complete variable domain reads DTGVSQNPRHKITKRGQNVTFRCDPISEHNRLYWYRQTLGQGPEFLTYFQNEAQLEKSRLLSDRFSAERPKGSFSTLEIQRTEQGDSAMYLCASSSGDQPQHFGDGTRLSIL.

This chain connects TRBV6-5 to TRBJ1-2; maybe TRBD1 (6 bases). From germline, CDR1 is MNHEY and CDR2 SVGAGI. The germline V and J ends were trimmed by 6 bases and 6 bases, with 17 bases remaining between them. The CDR3 is 14 residues long. The CDR3 bases are TGTGCCAGCAGCAAGGAGGTGCGGGGGCATGGCTACACCTTC. It translates to CASSKEVRGHGYTF.

The chain's CDR3 is CASSKDRVERTEAFF. The CDR3 nucleotides are TGTGCCAGCAGCAAAGACAGGGTGGAGAGGACTGAAGCTTTCTTT. The V call is TRBV7-3, the J call TRBJ1-1, with 7 bases lining up with TRBD1. The germline V gene encodes CDR1 SGHTA and CDR2 FQGTGA. The CDR3 covers 15 residues. The V gene end was trimmed by 5 bases and the J gene end by 5 bases; junction bases not matched to a gene: 11.

The CDR3: CAIDRGARPSTDTQYF. Here the CDR3 DNA reads TGTGCCATCGACCGGGGGGCTAGGCCCTCCACAGATACGCAGTATTTT. The V gene is TRBV10-3, the J gene TRBJ2-3; D might be TRBD2 (7 bases). CDR1 is ENHRY and CDR2 is SYGVKD in the germline V gene. V lost 8 bases, J lost 2 bases, and 20 bases lay in between. CDR3 size: 16 residues.

This chain uses TRBV15 with TRBJ2-4, with D maybe TRBD2 (5 bases). Per the germline V gene, CDR1 is LNHNV and CDR2 is YYDKDF (reference sequence). This CDR3 is built from 14 residues. Trimming took off 6 bases at V and 8 bases at J, with 17 bases between the two ends. The CDR3 DNA follows: TGTGCCACCAGTAGCGTGGGCCTGAGGGACATTCAGTACTTC. Its translation: CATSSVGLRDIQYF.

The CDR3 protein is CASSPSSANTEAFF. The CDR3 coding sequence is TGTGCCAGCAGCCCTTCAAGCGCGAACACTGAAGCTTTCTTT. The rearrangement links TRBV6-6 to TRBJ1-1; D is unclear. CDR1 is MNHNY, CDR2 SVGAGI, per germline (reference sequence). The CDR3 length is 14 residues. V gave up 6 bases and J gave up 1 base, with 12 bases separating them.

This chain connects TRBV30 to TRBJ2-4, with TRBD2 matching over 12 bases. The CDR3 covers 16 residues. Losses at the gene ends were 2 bases for V and 8 bases for J; bases not matched to a gene: 10. Germline values: CDR1 GTSNPN, CDR2 SVGIG (reference sequence). The DNA for the CDR3 is TGTGCCTGGAGTTCAGGGCTAGCGGGGGGGCGGGACATTCAGTACTTC. It codes for CAWSSGLAGGRDIQYF.

The chain carries TRBV27 and TRBJ2-2; the D is unclear. Germline V gene sequence: CDR1 MNHEY, CDR2 SMNVEV (reference sequence). V was pared by 8 bases and J by 0 bases, with 7 bases between. CDR3 size: 13 residues. CDR3 in DNA: TGTGCCAGCCAGTCCGCGAACACCGGGGAGCTGTTTTTT. It yields the protein CASQSANTGELFF.

This chain connects TRBV5-1 to TRBJ2-5; tentatively, D is TRBD2 (6 bases). Germline CDR1 and CDR2: SGHRS and YFSETQ. The CDR3 has 15 residues. Trimming shortened V by 4 bases and J by 3 bases, and 16 bases separated the two germline ends. CDR3 in DNA: TGCGCCAGCAGCCATACCGGGACTGACAAAGAGACCCAGTACTTC. Protein product: CASSHTGTDKETQYF.

The rearrangement uses TRBV30 and TRBJ2-3; TRBD2 matches 7 bases. This CDR3 has 14 amino acids. Germline CDR1 reads GTSNPN; CDR2 reads SVGIG (reference sequence). The trim removed 0 bases at V and 6 bases at J, leaving 6 bases unmatched. Written as DNA, the CDR3 is TGTGCCTGGAGTGTAGGGACTACCCTGGATACGCAGTATTTT. Translating gives CAWSVGTTLDTQYF.

The gene calls are TRBV5-4 and TRBJ1-6; 9 positions agree with TRBD1. Germline-derived CDR1 and CDR2 are SGHNT and YYREEE (reference sequence). V gave up 3 bases and J gave up 7 bases; unmatched junction bases: 5. This CDR3 has 15 amino acids. CDR3 DNA: TGTGCCAGCAGCTGGGGGACAGGGTTAAATTCACCCCTCCACTTT. Encoded protein: CASSWGTGLNSPLHF. Variable domain in full (rest from reference TRBV5-4 and TRBJ1-6): ETGVTQSPTHLIKTRGQQVTLRCSSQSGHNTVSWYQQALGQGPQFIFQYYREEENGRGNFPPRFSGLQFPNYSSELNVNALELDDSALYLCASSWGTGLNSPLHFGNGTRLTVT.